The following is a T cell receptor beta chain sequence with its context. Antigen unknown. These data are taken from a study of OX40 agonist ivuxolimab in advanced cancers. Study information: The study reported partial responses in three patients: one hepatocellular carcinoma, two cutaneous melanoma.

With baseline, cycle 4 day 1, and cycle 7 day 1 as timepoints, blood was sampled. Germline V lookup: CDR1 LNHDA, CDR2 SQIVND (reference sequence). The CDR3 totals 15 residues. V was clipped by 2 bases and J by 2 bases; unmatched bases: 2. This table comes from immunoSEQ multiplex PCR, and its TCRdb copy is limited to in-frame clones, with some not included. Of about 71,000 clones in the sample, 84% were seen once. Study-level findings and limits: More expanded clones were found, on average, in CD8+ than in CD4+ T cells. The antigens recognized by the expanded peripheral T cells, that is their antigen specificity, were not determined.

The TCR originated in an adult with an advanced solid tumor such as melanoma, head and neck, liver or kidney cancer. The V and J genes are TRBV19 and TRBJ1-3; 8 nucleotides match TRBD1. This specimen consisted of CD4+ or CD8+ T cells sorted from blood, obtained in a trial of the OX40 agonist ivuxolimab. The CDR3 region is CASSITGQAGNTIYF. The CDR3 nucleotides read TGTGCCAGTAGTATAACGGGACAGGCTGGAAACACCATATATTTT.